This paragraph reports one T cell receptor (beta chain). Its antigen is not known. V gave up 5 bases and J gave up 3 bases, with 11 bases separating them. This CDR3 region has 13 residues. The germline V gene has CDR1 MNHEY and CDR2 SVGEGT. Stated treatment: 19 received Ad26.COV2.S at low or high dose, single or two shots; five or six received placebo; per-sample allocation not given. Specimens were obtained on day 63 following the first vaccine or placebo injection. Based in Boston, the donor was an adult of 18-55 years. The data were produced by immunoSEQ multiplex PCR, yet TCRdb's version contains in-frame clones alone and is incomplete. This sample has roughly 450,000 clones, with 75% to 95% found just once. This sample is drawn from a study of Ad26.COV2.S vaccination and SARS-CoV-2 variants. At the level of the study: The donor belonged to the COV1001 Ad26.COV2.S trial arm. Study-level findings and limits: Responses of spike-specific T cells (both CD8+ and CD4+) reportedly showed substantial breadth after vaccination. There was a possibility that the TCR breadth and depth analyses underestimated total T cell responses.

The clonotype was recovered from a person aged 18-60 years who received the Ad26.COV2.S COVID-19 vaccine or a placebo. V usage is TRBV6-2 or TRBV6-3 and J usage is TRBJ2-7; D is ambiguous. Sequencing was performed on peripheral blood, taken in a trial of Ad26.COV2.S vaccine versus placebo. CDR3 coding DNA: TGTGCCAGCAGTCCCCCGGGCCTCTACGAGCAGTACTTC. Protein: CASSPPGLYEQYF.